These T cell receptor beta chains were read from a single sample in a study of identical twins. Using its own MiXCR run on the 5' RACE reads, TCRdb lists one record per CDR3 protein. The sample consists of 450,000 or so distinct CDR3 sequences, approximately 14% of them appearing once. These data were also reused for a study on yellow fever vaccine responses in identical twins.

Material for sequencing was CD4+ T cells sorted from blood. The receptors here all came from a young woman in good health. Both conserved end residues are part of each CDR3. Fields, in order: V gene, J gene, clone size, D gene, CDR3 DNA, CDR3 protein. The D gene is left open where the match is weak. Clone size is given for some rows only: seen once, a few or many times, or a class if the clone is expanded.

v_gene: TRBV21-1; j_gene: TRBJ2-4; abundance: -; d_gene: -; CDR3nt: TGTGCCAGCAGCAGGCCGGACTCCTCCTTGGGGGGAAACAAAAACATTCAGTACTTC; CDR3aa: CASSRPDSSLGGNKNIQYF
v_gene: TRBV3-1; j_gene: TRBJ2-5; abundance: few; d_gene: TRBD2; CDR3nt: TGTGCCAGCAGCCTTAGCGGGGGGGCCAAAGAGACCCAGTACTTC; CDR3aa: CASSLSGGAKETQYF
v_gene: TRBV20-1; j_gene: TRBJ1-2; abundance: -; d_gene: -; CDR3nt: TGCAGTGCTAGACGGCAGGGAGTGGGGTATGGCTACACCTTC; CDR3aa: CSARRQGVGYGYTF
v_gene: TRBV20-1; j_gene: TRBJ2-3; abundance: -; d_gene: TRBD2; CDR3nt: TGCAGTGCAGACGCACTGGGACTAGCGGACACAGATACGCAGTATTTT; CDR3aa: CSADALGLADTDTQYF
v_gene: TRBV10-3; j_gene: TRBJ2-7; abundance: few; d_gene: -; CDR3nt: TGTGCCATCATGCGACATGGCGGCAACGAGCAGTACTTC; CDR3aa: CAIMRHGGNEQYF
v_gene: TRBV19; j_gene: TRBJ2-1; abundance: -; d_gene: TRBD2; CDR3nt: TGTGCCAGTAGTATAGCCGCAGGGGGACTAGCAAGTGAGCAGTTCTTC; CDR3aa: CASSIAAGGLASEQFF
v_gene: TRBV4-3; j_gene: TRBJ2-4; abundance: many; d_gene: -; CDR3nt: TGCGCCAGCAGCACTCAATTCCTCGGACCGGAGAACATTCAGTACTTC; CDR3aa: CASSTQFLGPENIQYF
v_gene: TRBV12-3/TRBV12-4; j_gene: TRBJ2-2; abundance: -; d_gene: -; CDR3nt: TGTGCCAGCAGTCCCACCCCAGGGGCGGACACCGGGGAGCTGTTTTTT; CDR3aa: CASSPTPGADTGELFF
v_gene: TRBV7-2; j_gene: TRBJ1-2; abundance: -; d_gene: TRBD1; CDR3nt: TGTGCCAGCAGCCACCGACAGGGGAGCGACTATGGCTACACCTTC; CDR3aa: CASSHRQGSDYGYTF
v_gene: TRBV29-1; j_gene: TRBJ2-1; abundance: many; d_gene: -; CDR3nt: TGCAGCGTTTTATGGAGGGATGAGCAGTTCTTC; CDR3aa: CSVLWRDEQFF
v_gene: TRBV2; j_gene: TRBJ2-5; abundance: -; d_gene: TRBD2; CDR3nt: TGTGCCTGCAGTCCGCCCCCCGGGACTAGCGGGGGCCCAGAGACCCAGTACTTC; CDR3aa: CACSPPPGTSGGPETQYF
v_gene: TRBV14; j_gene: TRBJ2-1; abundance: many; d_gene: -; CDR3nt: TGTGCCAGCAGCCAAGGGACGGCGTACAATGAGCAGTTCTTC; CDR3aa: CASSQGTAYNEQFF
v_gene: TRBV5-1; j_gene: TRBJ2-7; abundance: -; d_gene: -; CDR3nt: TGCGCCAGCAGCTTGACAGGGAAATTCTACGAGCAGTACTTC; CDR3aa: CASSLTGKFYEQYF
v_gene: TRBV29-1; j_gene: TRBJ2-1; abundance: few; d_gene: TRBD1; CDR3nt: TGCAGCTCCCGGGACAGGGGGCACAATGAGCAGTTCTTC; CDR3aa: CSSRDRGHNEQFF
v_gene: TRBV10-2; j_gene: TRBJ2-3; abundance: -; d_gene: -; CDR3nt: TGCGCCAGCAGTGAGTTAGGCGCTAGTTATTTT; CDR3aa: CASSELGASYF
v_gene: TRBV11-3; j_gene: TRBJ2-2; abundance: -; d_gene: -; CDR3nt: TGTGCCAGCAGCTTAGGTCCAACGGTTAACACCGGGGAGCTGTTTTTT; CDR3aa: CASSLGPTVNTGELFF
v_gene: TRBV6-4; j_gene: TRBJ2-1; abundance: few; d_gene: -; CDR3nt: TGTGCCAGCAGTGACTCATACGGGAGCTCCTACAATGAGCAGTTCTTC; CDR3aa: CASSDSYGSSYNEQFF
v_gene: TRBV27; j_gene: TRBJ2-5; abundance: -; d_gene: -; CDR3nt: TGTGCCAGCAGTTCCCTGGATATGCGTCGGGAGACCCAGTACTTC; CDR3aa: CASSSLDMRRETQYF
v_gene: TRBV27; j_gene: TRBJ2-1; abundance: few; d_gene: -; CDR3nt: TGTGCCAGCAGTTTACGTCCCAGGAACAATGAGCAGTTCTTC; CDR3aa: CASSLRPRNNEQFF
v_gene: TRBV7-7; j_gene: TRBJ2-5; abundance: -; d_gene: -; CDR3nt: TGTGCTAGCAGCTTAGATAGGATCGGGACCCAGTACTTC; CDR3aa: CASSLDRIGTQYF
v_gene: TRBV25-1; j_gene: TRBJ1-2; abundance: many; d_gene: -; CDR3nt: TGTGCCAGCAAGGAGAGTCACTATGGCTACACCTTC; CDR3aa: CASKESHYGYTF
v_gene: TRBV9; j_gene: TRBJ2-5; abundance: few; d_gene: -; CDR3nt: TGTGCCAGCAGCTTTAGAGATGGGGAGACCCAGTACTTC; CDR3aa: CASSFRDGETQYF
v_gene: TRBV11-1; j_gene: TRBJ2-1; abundance: -; d_gene: TRBD2; CDR3nt: TGTGCCAGCAGCTCAAGAGCCGGGGTAGGCGGGAGGGCCGGTCGCAATGAGCAGTTCTTC; CDR3aa: CASSSRAGVGGRAGRNEQFF
v_gene: TRBV7-9; j_gene: TRBJ1-1; abundance: -; d_gene: -; CDR3nt: TGTGCCAGCACCCCTAGCGGGGGCACTGAAGCTTTCTTT; CDR3aa: CASTPSGGTEAFF
v_gene: TRBV12-3/TRBV12-4; j_gene: TRBJ2-5; abundance: -; d_gene: -; CDR3nt: TGTGCCCTCCTCCCCCGGGCTGGCAGGGCCTCGCTTCAAGAGACCCAGTACTTC; CDR3aa: CALLPRAGRASLQETQYF
v_gene: TRBV7-8; j_gene: TRBJ2-7; abundance: few; d_gene: TRBD2; CDR3nt: TGTGCCAGCAGCTTAGCGACTAGCGGGAGGCCACCCCCCCTCTACGAGCAGTACTTC; CDR3aa: CASSLATSGRPPPLYEQYF
v_gene: TRBV7-1; j_gene: TRBJ2-1; abundance: few; d_gene: -; CDR3nt: TGTGCCAGCAGCTCGGACAGAAAACTAGCCCCCCTAGCTGCGACTCAAATCAATGAGCAGTTCTTC; CDR3aa: CASSSDRKLAPLAATQINEQFF
v_gene: TRBV11-2; j_gene: TRBJ2-7; abundance: -; d_gene: TRBD2; CDR3nt: TGTGCCAGCAGCCACAGCGGGACCAACGGCTACGAGCAGTACTTC; CDR3aa: CASSHSGTNGYEQYF
v_gene: TRBV4-1; j_gene: TRBJ2-2; abundance: few; d_gene: -; CDR3nt: TGCGCCAGCAGCCAATTGGGGGGAACCGGGGAGCTGTTTTTT; CDR3aa: CASSQLGGTGELFF
v_gene: TRBV7-8; j_gene: TRBJ2-7; abundance: -; d_gene: TRBD2; CDR3nt: TGTGCCAGCAGCTTAGTTCGGTCGTTAGCGGGGGGGCGCTACGAGCAGTACTTC; CDR3aa: CASSLVRSLAGGRYEQYF
v_gene: TRBV12-3/TRBV12-4; j_gene: TRBJ2-7; abundance: few; d_gene: TRBD2; CDR3nt: TGTGCCAGCAGTTTAGGCGGGACTAACTACTACGAGCAGTACTTC; CDR3aa: CASSLGGTNYYEQYF
v_gene: TRBV5-1; j_gene: TRBJ2-1; abundance: many; d_gene: TRBD2; CDR3nt: TGCGCCAGCAGCTTGGTAGCGGGTGCTAACAATGAGCAGTTCTTC; CDR3aa: CASSLVAGANNEQFF
v_gene: TRBV20-1; j_gene: TRBJ2-2; abundance: -; d_gene: TRBD1; CDR3nt: TGCAGTGCTAGGACAGGGTACCCCGGGGAGCTGTTTTTT; CDR3aa: CSARTGYPGELFF
v_gene: TRBV11-3; j_gene: TRBJ2-2; abundance: few; d_gene: -; CDR3nt: TGTGCCAGCAGCTTAGTTCCGGCTCAGAGTCCCGGGGAGCTGTTTTTT; CDR3aa: CASSLVPAQSPGELFF
v_gene: TRBV30; j_gene: TRBJ2-7; abundance: -; d_gene: -; CDR3nt: TGTGCCTGGAGTGAACCTGGACGGTCCTACGAGCAGTACTTC; CDR3aa: CAWSEPGRSYEQYF
v_gene: TRBV20-1; j_gene: TRBJ2-1; abundance: few; d_gene: TRBD2; CDR3nt: TGCAGTGCTAGAGACGGACTAGCGAACAATGAGCAGTTCTTC; CDR3aa: CSARDGLANNEQFF
v_gene: TRBV7-6; j_gene: TRBJ2-1; abundance: -; d_gene: -; CDR3nt: TGTGCCAGCAGACTGGTGGGGTTCAATGAGCAGTTCTTC; CDR3aa: CASRLVGFNEQFF
v_gene: TRBV4-1; j_gene: TRBJ2-2; abundance: -; d_gene: -; CDR3nt: TGCGCCAGCAGACATCTCGGGACGACCACCGGGGAGCTGTTTTTT; CDR3aa: CASRHLGTTTGELFF
v_gene: TRBV11-2; j_gene: TRBJ2-7; abundance: many; d_gene: -; CDR3nt: TGTGCCAGCAGCGTAAGTTTCGAGCAGTACTTC; CDR3aa: CASSVSFEQYF
v_gene: TRBV12-3/TRBV12-4; j_gene: TRBJ2-7; abundance: few; d_gene: -; CDR3nt: TGTGCCAGCAGTCTCGGCCCCCTGGGGGAGCAGTACTTC; CDR3aa: CASSLGPLGEQYF
v_gene: TRBV28; j_gene: TRBJ2-3; abundance: once; d_gene: -; CDR3nt: TGTGCCAGCAGTCAGGGCAGGTCTTACACAGATACGCAGTATTTT; CDR3aa: CASSQGRSYTDTQYF
v_gene: TRBV5-1; j_gene: TRBJ1-1; abundance: few; d_gene: -; CDR3nt: TGCGCCAGCAGCGAAGGTAAAATGAACACTGAAGCTTTCTTT; CDR3aa: CASSEGKMNTEAFF
v_gene: TRBV4-1; j_gene: TRBJ2-3; abundance: -; d_gene: -; CDR3nt: TGCGCCAGCAGCCAAGATCTTTCCAGGAGCACAGATACGCAGTATTTT; CDR3aa: CASSQDLSRSTDTQYF
v_gene: TRBV4-3; j_gene: TRBJ2-1; abundance: -; d_gene: -; CDR3nt: TGCGCCAGCAGCCAAGAATTGGGATACACTTCCCAGTTCTTC; CDR3aa: CASSQELGYTSQFF
v_gene: TRBV7-9; j_gene: TRBJ2-7; abundance: few; d_gene: TRBD1; CDR3nt: TGTGCCAGCAGCGACCTAGTAGGAGGACAGGGGGGATACGAGCAGTACTTC; CDR3aa: CASSDLVGGQGGYEQYF
v_gene: TRBV24-1; j_gene: TRBJ2-3; abundance: -; d_gene: -; CDR3nt: TGTGCCACCAGTGATTCCCGGAAGAGCACAGATACGCAGTATTTT; CDR3aa: CATSDSRKSTDTQYF
v_gene: TRBV7-2; j_gene: TRBJ2-2; abundance: -; d_gene: -; CDR3nt: TGTGCCAGCAGCCCCCAACCGGGGGGCTCCGGGGAGCTGTTTTTT; CDR3aa: CASSPQPGGSGELFF
v_gene: TRBV7-8; j_gene: TRBJ2-7; abundance: -; d_gene: -; CDR3nt: TGTGCCAGCAGCTTAGTAGAGGTTGGGGAGCAGTACTTC; CDR3aa: CASSLVEVGEQYF
v_gene: TRBV5-5; j_gene: TRBJ2-1; abundance: -; d_gene: TRBD1; CDR3nt: TGTGCCAGCAGCTACTTACCGACAGGGGTGTACAATGAGCAGTTCTTC; CDR3aa: CASSYLPTGVYNEQFF
v_gene: TRBV20-1; j_gene: TRBJ2-7; abundance: many; d_gene: TRBD2; CDR3nt: TGCAGTGCTAGGCGGACTAGCGGCTCCTACGAGCAGTACTTC; CDR3aa: CSARRTSGSYEQYF